A selection of T cell receptor beta chains follows, all from one sample in a study of cytomegalovirus exposure and HLA in healthy donors. Profiling relied on immunoSEQ multiplex PCR, and the TCRdb table lists in-frame clones only, not all of them. The sample has 110,000 or so clones, around 70% seen once. The sample was PBMCs. The receptors originated from a woman aged 65 to 85 in good health and CMV-seropositive. The conserved cysteine and the conserved F or W are not part of the CDR3 here. Each record gives: J gene, V gene, CDR3 protein.

TRBJ2-5,TRBV29-1,SAAQAPETQY
TRBJ2-6,TRBV19,ASSIDRVGPGSGANVLT
TRBJ1-5,TRBV7-9,ASSQQGADQPQH
TRBJ1-2,TRBV18,ASSRTGTNYGYT
TRBJ1-2,TRBV4-1,ASSPSLGQGERGYT
TRBJ2-5,TRBV18,ASSPEGVASPQY
TRBJ2-7,TRBV6-5,ASSYSAGAYEQY
TRBJ1-1,TRBV18,ASSPGTARMNTEAF
TRBJ2-5,TRBV11-2,ASSLDQASGETQY
TRBJ1-5,TRBV6-5,ASSYSPGGQPQH
TRBJ2-1,TRBV30,AWSVGTGSNEQF
TRBJ2-3,TRBV27,ASRLSGGMADTQY
TRBJ1-5,TRBV2,ASSVQTTDQPQH
TRBJ2-7,TRBV12-5,ASGLVDTREQY